This T cell receptor beta chain was captured in a study of PD-L1 blockade in urothelial cancer. As for the study in general: Enrolled patients had been treated previously with 0 to 3 chemotherapy regimens. Median T cell yield from blood was about 130,000. Timepoints chosen for blood analysis were 3 weeks (second dose) and 6 weeks after treatment start.

The CDR3 has 14 amino acids. Trimming left V 3 bases short and J 0 bases short, with 9 bases between. Per the germline V gene, CDR1 is SGHRS and CDR2 is YFSETQ. The sample's time point: pretreatment peripheral blood. What went into each PCR as a spike was synthetic TCR analog templates. TCRdb keeps only in-frame clones here, not all; method: immunoSEQ multiplex PCR. The sample comprises about 63,000 clones, more than 80% of which are singletons, and more than 5.5% rests with the top ten. V gene TRBV5-1 combines with J gene TRBJ1-1, with a possible D match to TRBD1 (5 bases). The clonotype originates from a man between 65 and 79 years old with urothelial cancer. The sample was PBMCs, taken around atezolizumab (anti-PD-L1) treatment. The CDR3 region is CASSSSGMNTEAFF. CDR3 bases: TGCGCCAGCAGCTCTTCAGGGATGAACACTGAAGCTTTCTTT.